This T cell receptor beta chain was captured in a study of siplizumab effects on memory and regulatory T cells. This clone was observed a handful of times. V shed 0 bases, J shed 2 bases, and the junction held 4 bases outside the gene matches. The CDR3 is made up of 16 amino acids. Germline V gives CDR1 MNHEY, CDR2 SMNVEV (reference sequence). The method was immunoSEQ multiplex PCR; TCRdb's version includes in-frame clones alone and lacks a portion of them. The sample shows over 95,000 clones, 85% to 95% of them seen only once. The receptor was derived from a human donor in good health. The chain employs TRBV27 and TRBJ1-2, with 9 positions matching TRBD1. The specimen sequenced was non-Treg CD4+ T cells sorted from blood. The CDR3 DNA reads as TGTGCCAGCAGTTTATCGACGGGACAGGGAAACTATGGCTACACCTTC. Its protein is CASSLSTGQGNYGYTF.